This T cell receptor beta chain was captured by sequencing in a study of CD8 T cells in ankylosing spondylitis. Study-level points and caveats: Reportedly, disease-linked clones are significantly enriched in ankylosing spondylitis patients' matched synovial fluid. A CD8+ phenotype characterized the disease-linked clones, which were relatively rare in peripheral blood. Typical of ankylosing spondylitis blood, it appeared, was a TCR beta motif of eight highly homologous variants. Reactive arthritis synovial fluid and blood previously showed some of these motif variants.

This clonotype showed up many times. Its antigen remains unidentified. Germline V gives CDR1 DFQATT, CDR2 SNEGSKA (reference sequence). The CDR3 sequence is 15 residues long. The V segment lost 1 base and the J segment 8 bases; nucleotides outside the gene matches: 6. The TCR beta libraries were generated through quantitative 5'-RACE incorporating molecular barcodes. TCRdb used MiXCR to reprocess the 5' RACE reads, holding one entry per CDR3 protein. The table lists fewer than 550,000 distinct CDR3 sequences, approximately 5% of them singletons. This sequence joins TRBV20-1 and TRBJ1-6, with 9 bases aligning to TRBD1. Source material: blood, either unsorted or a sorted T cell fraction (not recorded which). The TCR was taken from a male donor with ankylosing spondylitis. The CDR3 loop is CSARVPGQGYSPLHF. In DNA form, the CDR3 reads TGCAGTGCTAGAGTACCGGGACAGGGTTATTCACCCCTCCACTTT.